One and the same sample provided the 7 T cell receptor beta chains below, sequenced in a study of a mutant IDH1 vaccine in newly diagnosed glioma. Their antigens are not known. Documented time point: week 5, during vaccination. What each vaccine dose contained was 300 ug of mutant IDH1 20-mer peptide, accompanied by topical imiquimod. Using immunoSEQ multiplex PCR, the repertoire was profiled, and TCRdb retains in-frame clones only, with some absent. Of around 40,000 clones listed, 75% to 85% are singletons. Sequences were derived from PBMCs, sampled from a glioma patient whose treatment included an IDH1 peptide vaccine. These receptors came from a middle-aged man with glioma.

The chain couples TRBV7-2 to TRBJ1-1, with D perhaps TRBD1 (5 bases). The length of the CDR3 is 14 residues. The V gene's germline CDR1 is SGHTA and CDR2 FQGNSA. With 4 bases removed from V and 2 bases from J, the gap between germline ends came to 11 bases. Here the CDR3 DNA reads TGTGCCAGCAGCTATGGGGGAAGTAACACTGAAGCTTTCTTT. As protein: CASSYGGSNTEAFF.

V and J are TRBV6-1 and TRBJ2-7; D tentatively fits TRBD1 or TRBD2 (5 bases each). Germline CDR1 and CDR2: MNHNS and SASEGT. The CDR3 is made up of 13 amino acids. Trimming pared 8 bases from V and 3 bases from J, leaving 14 bases between. The CDR3 nucleotides read TGTGCCAGCGATTCGGGACCGAACTACGAGCAGTACTTC. It is translated as CASDSGPNYEQYF.

The chain has TRBV6-5 and TRBJ1-2; no definite D call. This CDR3 comprises 13 residues. With 2 bases removed from V and 8 bases from J, the gap between germline ends came to 12 bases. Germline CDR1 is MNHEY and CDR2 is SVGAGI. The CDR3 reads CASSYGYQGGYTF. The DNA for the CDR3 is TGTGCCAGCAGTTACGGATACCAAGGCGGCTACACCTTC.

The rearrangement joins TRBV18 to TRBJ2-1; D is ambiguous. Germline CDR1 and CDR2: KGHSH and LQKENI. The CDR3 is 12 residues long. Deletions cut 3 bases from V and 10 bases from J, with 10 bases between. The DNA of the CDR3 is TGTGCCAGCTCACCCTACACTCTGGAGCAGTTCTTC. This encodes CASSPYTLEQFF.

This clone was observed a few times. The V and J genes are TRBV19 and TRBJ2-7, with D perhaps given as TRBD1 or TRBD2 (6 bases each). Germline V gives CDR1 LNHDA, CDR2 SQIVND (reference sequence). CDR3 length equals 14 residues. The V end lost 3 bases, the J end lost 7 bases, and 16 bases lay between the germline ends. The chain's CDR3 is CASSMGASAGEQYF. CDR3 nucleotides: TGTGCCAGTAGTATGGGGGCCAGCGCGGGGGAGCAGTACTTC.

V is TRBV7-6 and J is TRBJ2-5; D gene unclear. The DNA end favors TRBJ2-7, so the J call may be wrong. The CDR3 sequence is 14 residues long. CDR1 is SGHVS and CDR2 is FNYEAQ in the germline V gene. CDR3 loop: CASSLGGTTYEQYF. CDR3 DNA: TGTGCCAGCAGCTTAGGCGGCACCACCTACGAGCAGTACTTC.

The chain has TRBV27 and TRBJ1-2; TRBD1 agrees at 8 bases. V shed 5 bases and J 8 bases; nucleotides not matched to a gene: 7. The CDR3 sequence is 13 residues long. Germline V gives CDR1 MNHEY, CDR2 SMNVEV (reference sequence). The CDR3 reads CASSPSTGDGYTF. CDR3 bases: TGTGCCAGCAGTCCTTCGACAGGGGACGGCTACACCTTC.